One sample yielded the 27 T cell receptor beta chains listed below, sequenced in a study of control samples from healthy donors and cancer patients. TCRdb keeps only in-frame clones here, not all; method: immunoSEQ multiplex PCR. The data show 130,000 to 150,000 clones, over 85% seen once. The sequenced sample was blood. The receptor source for this set is a man aged 30 to 39 in good health.

The V gene is TRBV28, the J gene TRBJ2-2; 9 nucleotides line up with TRBD1. Per germline, CDR1 MDHEN and CDR2 SYDVKM. The CDR3 has 18 amino acids. V dropped 5 bases and J dropped 4; count of bases not matched to a gene: 14. CDR3 nucleotides: TGTGCCAGCAGTCCAAAACCCGACAGGGGGAGAGGCACCGGGGAGCTGTTTTTT. Encoded protein: CASSPKPDRGRGTGELFF.

The rearrangement links TRBV4-1 to TRBJ2-5, with 7 bases fitting TRBD1. CDR1 is MGHRA, CDR2 YSYEKL, per germline. CDR3 length: 17 amino acids. The ends lost 1 base at V and 2 bases at J; junction bases unmatched: 10. CDR3 nucleotide sequence: TGCGCCAGCAGCCAAGCCAGGGGGTGGGGGTCTCAAGAGACCCAGTACTTC. Translation gives CASSQARGWGSQETQYF.

V usage is TRBV5-1 and J usage is TRBJ1-1; possible D gene TRBD1, 6 bases. The V and J ends lost 4 bases and 6 bases respectively, with 13 bases between them. CDR1 is SGHRS, CDR2 YFSETQ, per germline. The CDR3 spans 13 residues. The CDR3 here is CASSTTGRAEAFF. The CDR3 bases are TGCGCCAGCAGCACAACAGGGCGGGCTGAAGCTTTCTTT.

This chain links TRBV9 with TRBJ1-3, with D possibly TRBD1 on 5 matching bases. The V end lost 0 bases, the J end lost 3 bases, and 13 bases lay between the germline ends. This CDR3 is built from 16 residues. Germline V gene data show CDR1 as SGDLS and CDR2 as YYNGEE. The CDR3 spells CASSVEVGLGGNTIYF. In nucleotides, the CDR3 is TGTGCCAGCAGCGTAGAGGTGGGGCTGGGTGGAAACACCATATATTTT.

This clone was detected once. The genes are TRBV28 and TRBJ2-5; TRBD2 matches at 7 bases. Germline assignment: CDR1 MDHEN and CDR2 SYDVKM. V shed 6 bases, J shed 5 bases, and the junction held 9 bases outside the gene matches. CDR3 size: 14 residues. The CDR3 coding sequence is TGTGCCAGCAGGGCTAGCGGACCCGGGGAGACCCAGTACTTC. This sequence encodes CASRASGPGETQYF.

This clone was counted a single time. V gene TRBV2 combines with J gene TRBJ2-7; 14 nucleotides match TRBD2. The CDR3 spans 14 residues. Germline V gene lookup returns CDR1 SNHLY and CDR2 FYNNEI. V trimming: 6 bases; J trimming: 7 bases; junction bases outside the gene matches: 5. The DNA of the CDR3 is TGTGCCAGCAGCTGGACTAGCGGGAGGATGGAGCAGTACTTC. Translating gives CASSWTSGRMEQYF. The variable domain in full, with the rest retrieved from reference TRBV2 and TRBJ2-7, is EPEVTQTPSHQVTQMGQEVILRCVPISNHLYFYWYRQILGQKVEFLVSFYNNEISEKSEIFDDQFSVERPDGSNFTLKIRSTKLEDSAMYFCASSWTSGRMEQYFGPGTRLTVT.

This clone has just one count. This sequence joins TRBV19 and TRBJ1-1; D unclear. CDR1 is LNHDA, CDR2 SQIVND, per germline (reference sequence). The CDR3 contains 15 residues. The V and J ends lost 6 bases and 1 base respectively, with 15 bases between them. The DNA of the CDR3 is TGTGCCAGTAGCATATCTAGATACAGGAACACTGAAGCTTTCTTT. This codes for CASSISRYRNTEAFF.

This rearrangement joins TRBV15 to TRBJ1-1; D may be TRBD1 (6 bases). The V end was cut by 0 bases, the J end by 1 base, with 15 bases between. The CDR3 runs to 17 residues. Per the germline V gene, CDR1 is LNHNV and CDR2 is YYDKDF (reference sequence). CDR3 in DNA: TGTGCCACCAGCAGAGAAGGAGGGGGGCGTCAGAACACTGAAGCTTTCTTT. Residues: CATSREGGGRQNTEAFF.

The J gene is TRBJ2-2, the V gene TRBV6-4, with D uncertain. Trimming left V 5 bases short and J 2 bases short, with 12 bases between. The length of the CDR3 is 15 residues. The germline CDR1 and CDR2 sequences are MRHNA and SNTAGT. The CDR3, as DNA: TGTGCCAGCAGTTCAAGGGCTGACAACACCGGGGAGCTGTTTTTT. This gives the protein CASSSRADNTGELFF.

The genes are TRBV2 and TRBJ1-4; 7 bases fit TRBD1. V lost 4 bases to trimming and J lost 4 bases; unmatched junction nucleotides: 6. The germline gives CDR1 SNHLY, CDR2 FYNNEI. The CDR3 runs to 15 residues. As DNA, the CDR3 is TGTGCCAGCAGTGGATCGGGACAGAGTAATGAAAAACTGTTTTTT. It codes for CASSGSGQSNEKLFF.

V usage is TRBV27 and J usage is TRBJ1-4, with 10 bases aligning to TRBD1. Unmatched junction bases numbered 9, after V lost 6 bases and J lost 2 bases. The CDR3 is 17 residues long. Germline CDR1 is MNHEY and CDR2 is SMNVEV (reference sequence). CDR3 in DNA: TGTGCCAGCAGCCTGGACAGGGGGGGATCCACTAATGAAAAACTGTTTTTT. Protein product: CASSLDRGGSTNEKLFF.

The chain links TRBV6-4 to TRBJ1-2; TRBD1 matches 8 bases. CDR1 and CDR2 (germline): MRHNA, SNTAGT. The length of the CDR3 is 15 residues. J was trimmed by 0 bases and V by 3 bases; bases with no gene match: 3. CDR3 coding DNA: TGTGCCAGCAGTGAATCGGGACAGGCTAACTATGGCTACACCTTC. Its protein is CASSESGQANYGYTF.

The CDR3: CASSENAGRGLDREQFF. CDR3 coding DNA: TGTGCCAGCAGTGAAAACGCCGGGAGGGGCCTAGACAGGGAGCAGTTCTTC. The chain employs TRBV2 and TRBJ2-1; 8 bases fit TRBD2. CDR1 is SNHLY, CDR2 FYNNEI, per germline. This CDR3 region has 17 residues. V shed 2 bases, J shed 10 bases, and the junction held 16 bases outside the gene matches.

The chain recombines TRBV28 with TRBJ2-1; 7 bases fit TRBD1. The CDR3 has 15 residues. J gave up 1 base and V 1 base, and 1 base lay outside the gene matches. In germline, CDR1 is MDHEN, CDR2 SYDVKM. In DNA, the CDR3 is TGTGCCAGCAGTTTATACAGGGGTTCCTACAATGAGCAGTTCTTC. Residues: CASSLYRGSYNEQFF.

The V gene is TRBV28, the J gene TRBJ1-2; 7 nucleotides align to TRBD1. This CDR3 has 15 amino acids. Germline CDR1 reads MDHEN; CDR2 reads SYDVKM. V lost 1 base to trimming and J lost 7 bases; unmatched junction nucleotides: 9. The CDR3 here is CASSLSWGTAGGYTF. In nucleotides, the CDR3 is TGTGCCAGCAGTTTATCGTGGGGGACAGCTGGTGGCTACACCTTC.

This chain uses TRBV28 with TRBJ1-5, with a tentative D call TRBD1 (6 bases). The V gene's germline CDR1 is MDHEN and CDR2 SYDVKM. The ends were cut back, 1 base at V and 0 bases at J, with 13 bases in the middle. This CDR3 has 17 residues. CDR3 protein: CASSLLGRGYSNQPQHF. The CDR3 nucleotides read TGTGCCAGCAGTTTATTGGGCAGGGGCTATAGCAATCAGCCCCAGCATTTT.

V is TRBV6-5 and J is TRBJ1-1, with a weak D call TRBD1 (6 bases). Germline V gene lookup returns CDR1 MNHEY and CDR2 SVGAGI. The germline V and J ends were trimmed by 4 bases and 4 bases, with 13 bases remaining between them. The CDR3 runs 14 residues. CDR3 coding DNA: TGTGCCAGCAGTTTCAGGGGTGAGGGCACTGAAGCTTTCTTT. Amino acid sequence: CASSFRGEGTEAFF.

The rearrangement joins TRBV4-1 to TRBJ1-2, with no clear D. The CDR3 covers 13 residues. Trimming stripped 1 base from V and 4 bases from J, with 7 bases between. Germline V lookup: CDR1 MGHRA, CDR2 YSYEKL. The CDR3 here is CASSQVDRYGYTF. The CDR3 DNA is TGCGCCAGCAGCCAAGTAGACCGCTATGGCTACACCTTC.

This clone was observed a single time. This chain joins TRBV3-1 (or the pseudogene TRBV3-2) and TRBJ2-7, with 8 bases lining up with TRBD2. Germline-derived CDR1 and CDR2 are LGHDT and YNNKEL (reference sequence). Trimming removed 4 bases from V and 4 bases from J; junction bases left unmatched: 15. This CDR3 contains 17 residues. DNA of the CDR3: TGTGCCAGCAGCCCCCCCCCGAGGAGCGGGAGTAATTACGAGCAGTACTTC. The encoded protein is CASSPPPRSGSNYEQYF.

The chain couples TRBV14 to TRBJ1-3, with D possibly matching TRBD1 (6 bases). The CDR3 contains 15 residues. The V end lost 6 bases, the J end lost 2 bases, and 14 bases lay between the germline ends. Germline V gene sequence: CDR1 SGHDN, CDR2 FVKESK. CDR3 DNA: TGTGCCAGCAGGCCTACAGGGACTCCTGGAAACACCATATATTTT. It translates to CASRPTGTPGNTIYF.

The V call is TRBV4-2, the J call TRBJ2-7; 10 nucleotides align to TRBD2. V lost 0 bases and J lost 3; bases outside the gene matches: 11. CDR1 is LGHNA and CDR2 is YNFKEQ in the germline V gene. This CDR3 has 18 residues. The CDR3 nucleotides are TGTGCCAGCAGCCAAGATGCCCTAGCGGGAGCGACGAGCTACGAGCAGTACTTC. It is translated as CASSQDALAGATSYEQYF.

This clone appeared once. The chain combines TRBV19 with TRBJ1-5; 7 positions agree with TRBD1. V shed 1 base, J shed 1 base, and the junction held 10 bases outside the gene matches. Germline lookup yields CDR1 LNHDA and CDR2 SQIVND (reference sequence). The CDR3 is 18 residues long. The DNA for the CDR3 is TGTGCCAGTAGTATAGGGGGTGCGAGGGGGCCGAGCAATCAGCCCCAGCATTTT. It is translated as CASSIGGARGPSNQPQHF.

This clone has only one observation. V gene TRBV28 combines with J gene TRBJ2-2, with 8 bases fitting TRBD1. Germline V gene sequence: CDR1 MDHEN, CDR2 SYDVKM. CDR3 length: 16 residues. The J segment lost 7 bases and the V segment lost 3 bases, leaving 10 bases of the junction unmatched. This chain's CDR3 is CASSFPRGPLGGELFF. DNA of the CDR3: TGTGCCAGCAGTTTCCCCAGGGGGCCCTTGGGCGGGGAGCTGTTTTTT.

The genes are TRBV5-1 and TRBJ1-2; D call uncertain. V was pared by 5 bases and J by 2 bases, with 13 bases between. CDR3 size: 14 residues. Germline loops: CDR1 SGHRS, CDR2 YFSETQ. The CDR3 bases are TGCGCCAGCAGTTTACAAGAGCGGAACTATGGCTACACCTTC. This translates into CASSLQERNYGYTF.

The J gene is TRBJ1-2, the V gene TRBV9, with a possible D match to TRBD1 (6 bases). CDR1 and CDR2 from the germline V gene are SGDLS and YYNGEE. The CDR3 has 12 amino acids. Trimming cost V 6 bases and J 5 bases, with 11 bases left between them. The DNA for the CDR3 is TGTGCCAGCACCGGGACACGATATGGCTACACCTTC. This codes for CASTGTRYGYTF.

The chain combines TRBV7-6 with TRBJ2-7; weak D call: TRBD2 (5 bases). The V and J ends lost 7 bases and 6 bases respectively, with 34 bases between them. CDR1 and CDR2 from the germline V gene are SGHVS and FNYEAQ. CDR3 length: 19 residues. The CDR3 is CASTWVGETRWYDRPEQYF. The DNA of the CDR3 is TGTGCCAGCACCTGGGTTGGGGAGACCCGGTGGTACGATCGCCCCGAGCAGTACTTC. The variable domain in full, completed from reference TRBV7-6 and TRBJ2-7, reads GAGVSQSPRYKVTKRGQDVALRCDPISGHVSLYWYRQALGQGPEFLTYFNYEAQQDKSGLPNDRFSAERPEGSISTLTIQRTEQRDSAMYRCASTWVGETRWYDRPEQYFGPGTRLTVT.

This clone was seen a few times. The J gene is TRBJ1-1, the V gene TRBV6-5; D is unclear. The V gene lost 6 bases and the J gene lost 4 bases, with 15 bases spanning the gap. CDR3 length: 14 amino acids. The germline V gene encodes CDR1 MNHEY and CDR2 SVGAGI. The DNA for the CDR3 is TGTGCCAGCAGAATAACAGAACCCTCCACTGAAGCTTTCTTT. Its translation: CASRITEPSTEAFF.